The TCR beta chain under discussion was sequenced for a study of identical twins. This clonotype was picked up many times. Trimming pared 3 bases from V and 0 bases from J, leaving 9 bases between. Looked up from germline, CDR1 is SQVTM and CDR2 is ANQGSEA. The CDR3 runs 14 residues. MiXCR, applied by TCRdb to the 5' RACE reads, yields one record per CDR3 protein. Among some 710,000 distinct CDR3 sequences listed, 5.5% to 6.5% were seen once. The specimen was naive T cells sorted from blood. V usage is TRBV29-1 and J usage is TRBJ2-1; D ambiguous. The sequence was collected from a man aged 18 to 30 in good health. Written as DNA, the CDR3 is TGCAGCGTTGACGGTATCACCTCCTACAATGAGCAGTTCTTC. Protein sequence: CSVDGITSYNEQFF.